One sample yielded the 3 T cell receptor beta chains listed below, sequenced in a study of blood T cell repertoires in COVID-19. Assay: immunoSEQ multiplex PCR; the TCRdb copy retains only in-frame clones and omits some. This repertoire shows approximately 290,000 clones, 80% to 90% found once; its top ten account for 3.5% to 4.5%. The sequenced sample was PBMCs or T cells enriched from blood (not recorded which). The source is a woman under 40 who had recovered from COVID-19.

The genes are TRBV27 and TRBJ2-3; TRBD2 is a possible D gene (5 bases). CDR1 MNHEY and CDR2 SMNVEV come from the germline V gene (reference sequence). V lost 3 bases and J 2 bases, leaving 9 bases between the germline ends. The CDR3 spans 14 residues. The DNA for the CDR3 is TGTGCCAGCAGTTTGGACTTCTCCACAGATACGCAGTATTTT. It yields the protein CASSLDFSTDTQYF.

The V and J genes are TRBV28 and TRBJ1-1, with no clear D. V lost 3 bases to trimming and J lost 2 bases, with 10 bases between them. Germline CDR1 reads MDHEN; CDR2 reads SYDVKM. The CDR3 is 14 amino acids. In DNA form, the CDR3 reads TGTGCCAGCAGTTTGACATACATAAACACTGAAGCTTTCTTT. Translated: CASSLTYINTEAFF. Looking up the rest from reference TRBV28 and TRBJ1-1 gives the full variable domain: DVKVTQSSRYLVKRTGEKVFLECVQDMDHENMFWYRQDPGLGLRLIYFSYDVKMKEKGDIPEGYSVSREKKERFSLILESASTNQTSMYLCASSLTYINTEAFFGQGTRLTVV.

V and J are TRBV10-2 and TRBJ1-2, with 10 bases that match TRBD1. This CDR3 spans 13 amino acids. The V gene's germline CDR1 is WSHSY and CDR2 SAAADI. With V trimmed by 1 base and J by 8 bases, 1 base remained unmatched. The CDR3 here is CASSEWTGGGYTF. The CDR3 DNA sequence: TGCGCCAGCAGTGAGTGGACAGGGGGAGGCTACACCTTC.